A single sample is the source of the 20 T cell receptor beta chains below, sequenced in a study of shared clonotypes between healthy human individuals. Assay: immunoSEQ multiplex PCR; the TCRdb copy retains only in-frame clones and omits some. The data show under 650,000 clones, about 96% seen once. Material for sequencing was naive CD4+ T cells sorted from blood. Subset noted: CD45RA+ positively selected. The receptors originated from a woman aged 30 to 39 in good health.

The chain is built from TRBV2 and TRBJ1-2; maybe TRBD1 (6 bases). V was shortened by 3 bases and J by 11 bases, with 22 bases between the two germline ends. The germline CDR1 and CDR2 sequences are SNHLY and FYNNEI. This CDR3 comprises 15 residues. CDR3 amino acids: CASSDDGPRRGIYTF. The CDR3 nucleotides read TGTGCCAGCAGTGATGACGGCCCGCGGAGGGGGATATACACCTTC.

This clone occurred once. Here the CDR3 reads CASSIRGTRYEQYF. The DNA for the CDR3 is TGTGCCAGCAGCATCCGCGGAACAAGATACGAGCAGTACTTC. V and J are TRBV27 and TRBJ2-7; no clear D gene. Trimming stripped 6 bases from V and 4 bases from J, with 16 bases between. Germline V gives CDR1 MNHEY, CDR2 SMNVEV (reference sequence). The CDR3 loop spans 14 amino acids.

This chain uses TRBV27 with TRBJ2-7; 9 bases line up with TRBD2. The junction had 2 bases not matched to a gene; V was cut back by 4 bases and J by 4 bases. The CDR3 has 13 residues. Germline CDR1 and CDR2: MNHEY and SMNVEV (reference sequence). The CDR3 loop is CASSSAGGYEQYF. The CDR3 DNA reads TGTGCCAGCAGTTCGGCGGGAGGGTACGAGCAGTACTTC.

J is TRBJ1-1 and V is TRBV6-1, with 9 bases that match TRBD1. The CDR3 sequence is 14 residues long. Germline trimming cut 4 bases from V and 4 bases from J; bases unmatched to any gene: 4. Germline V gives CDR1 MNHNS, CDR2 SASEGT. CDR3 nucleotide sequence: TGTGCCAGCAGTGGGTACAGGGGGCTCACTGAAGCTTTCTTT. Translation gives CASSGYRGLTEAFF.

The chain couples TRBV30 to TRBJ2-1; 11 bases line up with TRBD2. The CDR3 consists of 17 residues. V was pared by 2 bases and J by 4 bases, with 10 bases of the junction left unmatched. In germline, CDR1 is GTSNPN, CDR2 SVGIG (reference sequence). DNA for the CDR3: TGTGCCTGGAGTCTGGGGGCGGGACTAGCGGTATACAATGAGCAGTTCTTC. Translation: CAWSLGAGLAVYNEQFF.

The rearrangement links TRBV28 to TRBJ2-1; TRBD2 agrees at 12 bases. The V gene end was trimmed by 6 bases and the J gene end by 10 bases; junction bases not matched to a gene: 16. Looked up from germline, CDR1 is MDHEN and CDR2 is SYDVKM. The CDR3 is 17 residues long. Written as DNA, the CDR3 is TGTGCCAGCAGCAACAGGAGGGCTAGCGGGAGGGCCAAGGAGCAGTTCTTC. Translated, it gives CASSNRRASGRAKEQFF. Based on the CDR3 plus reference TRBV28 and TRBJ2-1, the full variable domain is DVKVTQSSRYLVKRTGEKVFLECVQDMDHENMFWYRQDPGLGLRLIYFSYDVKMKEKGDIPEGYSVSREKKERFSLILESASTNQTSMYLCASSNRRASGRAKEQFFGPGTRLTVL.

This clone was recorded only once. The chain carries TRBV23-1 and TRBJ2-5; possibly TRBD1 for D (6 bases). The end of the DNA is better explained by TRBJ2-7, so the J call may be wrong. TRBV23-1 is noted as an ORF with a role that remains uncertain. There are 15 residues in the CDR3. The CDR3 DNA sequence: TGCGCCAGCAGTCGATTCAGGGGTGGGGGCTACGAGCAGTACTTC. It translates to CASSRFRGGGYEQYF.

V and J are TRBV7-9 and TRBJ1-4; D not certain. Germline V CDR1 and CDR2: SEHNR, FQNEAQ (reference sequence). The ends were cut back, 8 bases at V and 8 bases at J, with 12 bases in the middle. The CDR3 has 12 residues. CDR3 nucleotides: TGTGCCAGCCGAACGCGGGAGGAAAAACTGTTTTTT. It is translated as CASRTREEKLFF.

The rearrangement links TRBV18 to TRBJ2-1; no firm D call. Trimming took 2 bases from V and 6 from J, leaving 17 bases between them. CDR1 is KGHSH and CDR2 is LQKENI in the germline V gene. This CDR3 spans 16 amino acids. The CDR3 DNA is TGTGCCAGCTCACCAACCGTAGGGCAAATACGCAATGAGCAGTTCTTC. It translates to CASSPTVGQIRNEQFF.

The V gene is TRBV6-5, the J gene TRBJ2-1; 7 positions match TRBD2. This CDR3 contains 14 residues. Germline CDR1 MNHEY, CDR2 SVGAGI. Trimming cost V 0 bases and J 8 bases; bases outside gene matches: 4. In nucleotides, the CDR3 is TGTGCCAGCAGTTACTCGGGAGGGCCTCATGAGCAGTTCTTC. It codes for CASSYSGGPHEQFF.

The CDR3 spells CSVAPQTGNYGYTF. As DNA, the CDR3 is TGCAGCGTTGCCCCCCAGACGGGCAACTATGGCTACACCTTC. The rearrangement joins TRBV29-1 to TRBJ1-2; D not resolved. Trimming removed 4 bases at V and 2 bases at J, with 14 bases between. The CDR3 is 14 amino acids. Germline V gives CDR1 SQVTM, CDR2 ANQGSEA.

The V gene is TRBV28, the J gene TRBJ2-2; 7 positions match TRBD2. The V segment lost 6 bases and the J segment 7 bases; nucleotides outside the gene matches: 14. This CDR3 is built from 16 residues. Per germline, CDR1 MDHEN and CDR2 SYDVKM. CDR3 amino acids: CASSPGAAGLFGELFF. CDR3 bases: TGTGCCAGCAGCCCCGGGGCAGCGGGATTATTCGGGGAGCTGTTTTTT.

V is TRBV4-2 and J is TRBJ1-2; unclear D gene. This CDR3 contains 15 residues. Germline lookup yields CDR1 LGHNA and CDR2 YNFKEQ. The V end lost 4 bases, the J end lost 5 bases, and 17 bases lay between the germline ends. CDR3 nucleotides: TGTGCCAGCAGCCCCAAAGTAGAACTCGGTTATGGCTACACCTTC. Its protein is CASSPKVELGYGYTF.

The V and J genes are TRBV19 and TRBJ2-1, with 14 bases lining up with TRBD2. Germline CDR1 is LNHDA and CDR2 is SQIVND (reference sequence). The CDR3 runs 21 residues. V trimming: 6 bases; J trimming: 2 bases; junction bases outside the gene matches: 18. CDR3 loop: CASRDSRRGLAGDRAYNEQFF. DNA of the CDR3: TGTGCCAGTAGGGACTCACGGAGGGGACTAGCGGGAGATCGGGCCTACAATGAGCAGTTCTTC.

This chain connects TRBV10-3 to TRBJ1-4; D possibly corresponds to TRBD1 (5 bases). Germline V gene data show CDR1 as ENHRY and CDR2 as SYGVKD. The V end was cut by 0 bases, the J end by 2 bases, with 10 bases between. This CDR3 has 16 residues. The CDR3 region is CAISESRGGTNEKLFF. DNA of the CDR3: TGTGCCATCAGTGAGTCTCGCGGGGGGACTAATGAAAAACTGTTTTTT.

About this clone itself: Other DNA sequences in this specimen translate into the identical CDR3. The J gene is TRBJ2-3, the V gene TRBV5-4; D is possibly TRBD2 (6 bases). Trimming left V 2 bases short and J 1 base short, with 8 bases between. Germline V gene sequence: CDR1 SGHNT, CDR2 YYREEE (reference sequence). The CDR3 is 14 amino acids. The DNA for the CDR3 is TGTGCCAGCAGCTTACCTAGCGGCACAGATACGCAGTATTTT. This encodes CASSLPSGTDTQYF.

This chain uses TRBV30 with TRBJ1-2; D possibly corresponds to TRBD1 (5 bases). This CDR3 is built from 13 residues. Germline V lookup: CDR1 GTSNPN, CDR2 SVGIG (reference sequence). V lost 2 bases, J lost 4 bases, and 11 bases lay in between. The CDR3 here is CAWSRGESYGYTF. CDR3 nucleotides: TGTGCCTGGAGTCGGGGGGAGAGCTATGGCTACACCTTC.

The rearrangement joins TRBV4-1 to TRBJ2-1, with D maybe TRBD1 (5 bases). CDR3 length equals 18 residues. Germline CDR1 is MGHRA and CDR2 is YSYEKL. The V gene lost 1 base and the J gene lost 4 bases, with 20 bases spanning the gap. The chain's CDR3 is CASSQVPGRVRSYNEQFF. CDR3 DNA: TGCGCCAGCAGCCAAGTCCCCGGCAGGGTACGGAGTTACAATGAGCAGTTCTTC.

The V call is TRBV4-2, the J call TRBJ2-7; 11 nucleotides align to TRBD1. V shed 3 bases, J shed 4 bases, and the junction held 5 bases outside the gene matches. This CDR3 contains 15 residues. Looked up from germline, CDR1 is LGHNA and CDR2 is YNFKEQ. In DNA, the CDR3 is TGTGCCAGCAGCCAGGGGACAGGGGGTGTATACGAGCAGTACTTC. Encoded protein: CASSQGTGGVYEQYF.

This chain joins TRBV9 and TRBJ1-6; D unresolved. Germline CDR1 reads SGDLS; CDR2 reads YYNGEE. This CDR3 spans 13 amino acids. The V gene lost 0 bases and the J gene lost 12 bases, with 10 bases spanning the gap. CDR3 nucleotide sequence: TGTGCCAGCAGCGTAGCAGCATTGGGACCCCTCCACTTT. Amino acid sequence: CASSVAALGPLHF.